The 13 T cell receptor beta chains reported below all come from one sample, sequenced in a study of T-cell memory formation after mild COVID-19. TCRdb re-derived calls from the 5' RACE reads in MiXCR, one entry per CDR3 protein. The sample records about 130,000 distinct CDR3 sequences, about 17% being singletons. Sequenced: PBMCs or a T cell subset sorted from them (not recorded which). Source of these receptors: an adult woman who had mild COVID-19 (a few samples of this study predate the infection). Cell type and time point are not known.

This chain links TRBV7-9 with TRBJ1-2; 9 bases are shared with TRBD1. Germline V gives CDR1 SEHNR, CDR2 FQNEAQ (reference sequence). The V and J ends lost 1 base and 6 bases, in that order; junction bases with no gene match: 9. CDR3 size: 16 residues. CDR3 residues: CASSLGDRELENGYTF. CDR3 sequence (DNA): TGTGCCAGCAGCTTAGGGGACAGGGAACTCGAAAATGGCTACACCTTC.

This clonotype was counted between two and nine times. The rearrangement links TRBV12-3 or TRBV12-4 to TRBJ1-1; 11 bases map to TRBD1. V lost 3 bases and J lost 4; bases outside the gene matches: 13. CDR3 length: 18 amino acids. CDR3 protein: CASSFRGQGAPMGTEAFF. The CDR3 region has the DNA TGTGCCAGCAGTTTTAGAGGACAGGGGGCTCCCATGGGCACTGAAGCTTTCTTT.

This clonotype was recorded a few times. The V call is TRBV30, the J call TRBJ1-1; D gene unclear. The CDR3 spans 13 residues. Germline V gives CDR1 GTSNPN, CDR2 SVGIG (reference sequence). V lost 1 base, J lost 2 bases, and 8 bases lay in between. In DNA, the CDR3 is TGTGCCTGGAGTGGACCCGGAAACACTGAAGCTTTCTTT. As protein: CAWSGPGNTEAFF.

The chain uses TRBV6-6 and TRBJ2-1; 11 bases map to TRBD2. Per the germline V gene, CDR1 is MNHNY and CDR2 is SVGAGI (reference sequence). V was clipped by 8 bases and J by 4 bases; unmatched bases: 4. The length of the CDR3 is 14 residues. The CDR3 sequence: CASSASGGYNEQFF. DNA for the CDR3: TGTGCCAGCTCGGCTAGCGGGGGGTACAATGAGCAGTTCTTC.

This clonotype was seen only a few times. The gene calls are TRBV3-1 and TRBJ2-7; 7 bases align to TRBD1. The J segment lost 1 base and the V segment lost 4 bases, leaving 7 bases of the junction unmatched. There are 15 residues in the CDR3. The germline V gene encodes CDR1 LGHDT and CDR2 YNNKEL (reference sequence). The CDR3, as DNA: TGTGCCAGCAGCCTAGGCACAGGGGCGTCCTACGAGCAGTACTTC. Translated: CASSLGTGASYEQYF.

This clonotype was recorded at least ten times. This rearrangement joins TRBV7-9 to TRBJ2-5; tentatively, D is TRBD2 (5 bases). CDR1 is SEHNR, CDR2 FQNEAQ, per germline (reference sequence). The CDR3 extends over 14 amino acids. Trimming shortened V by 1 base and J by 4 bases, and 10 bases separated the two germline ends. The CDR3 coding sequence is TGTGCCAGCAGCTTAGACCGGGGTCGAGAGACCCAGTACTTC. Translation gives CASSLDRGRETQYF.

The chain carries TRBV13 and TRBJ2-7, with TRBD1 matching 9 bases. V was clipped by 4 bases and J by 3 bases; unmatched bases: 4. This CDR3 is 14 amino acids long. CDR1 and CDR2 (germline): PRHDT, FYEKMQ (reference sequence). The CDR3: CASSYGQGNYEQYF. The CDR3 DNA is TGTGCCAGCAGCTACGGACAGGGGAACTACGAGCAGTACTTC.

CDR3 sequence: CATSGRGSTDTQYF. CDR3 nucleotide sequence: TGTGCCACCAGTGGGAGGGGGAGCACAGATACGCAGTATTTT. V gene TRBV24-1 combines with J gene TRBJ2-3, with D possibly called TRBD1 or TRBD2 (6 bases each). CDR1 is KGHDR, CDR2 SFDVKD, per germline. Trimming shortened V by 5 bases and J by 0 bases, and 8 bases separated the two germline ends. This CDR3 comprises 14 residues.

The rearrangement uses TRBV18 and TRBJ2-7, with 7 bases identical to TRBD1. In germline, CDR1 is KGHSH, CDR2 LQKENI. The CDR3 has 13 amino acids. The J segment lost 3 bases and the V segment lost 6 bases, leaving 5 bases of the junction unmatched. In DNA, the CDR3 is TGTGCCAGCTCCCTTAGGACAGGCTACGAGCAGTACTTC. This codes for CASSLRTGYEQYF.

In regard to this clonotype: The junction and the germline gene differ at one end; a read error may be behind it. The chain carries TRBV4-2 and TRBJ2-1, with 11 bases fitting TRBD2. In germline, CDR1 is LGHNA, CDR2 YNFKEQ. CDR3 size: 15 residues. Written as DNA, the CDR3 is TGTGCCAGCAGCCAAGCACTAGCGGGAGTCAATGAGCTGTTCTTC. It specifies CASSQALAGVNELFF.

The genes are TRBV18 and TRBJ1-4; 10 nucleotides agree with TRBD1. The CDR3 extends over 18 amino acids. The germline CDR1 and CDR2 sequences are KGHSH and LQKENI. V was clipped by 5 bases and J by 0 bases; unmatched bases: 9. The CDR3 bases are TGTGCCAGCTCAGCAACCGGGACAGGGGTGACAACTAATGAAAAACTGTTTTTT. Amino acids: CASSATGTGVTTNEKLFF.

The chain recombines TRBV12-3 or TRBV12-4 with TRBJ2-7; D might be TRBD1 (6 bases). Trimming cost V 2 bases and J 0 bases, with 8 bases left between them. The CDR3 spans 14 residues. CDR3 protein: CASSLWTDSYEQYF. The CDR3 DNA sequence: TGTGCCAGCAGTTTATGGACAGACTCCTACGAGCAGTACTTC.

The genes are TRBV7-8 and TRBJ1-5; D possibly corresponds to TRBD1 (6 bases). The CDR3 contains 20 residues. The V end lost 5 bases, the J end lost 6 bases, and 32 bases lay between the germline ends. CDR1 is SGHVS and CDR2 is FQNEAQ in the germline V gene. The CDR3, as DNA: TGTGCCAGCAGCCACAATGCGCTGGCTTATACAGGGCCGGGGAGTCAGCCCCAGCATTTT. Protein: CASSHNALAYTGPGSQPQHF.